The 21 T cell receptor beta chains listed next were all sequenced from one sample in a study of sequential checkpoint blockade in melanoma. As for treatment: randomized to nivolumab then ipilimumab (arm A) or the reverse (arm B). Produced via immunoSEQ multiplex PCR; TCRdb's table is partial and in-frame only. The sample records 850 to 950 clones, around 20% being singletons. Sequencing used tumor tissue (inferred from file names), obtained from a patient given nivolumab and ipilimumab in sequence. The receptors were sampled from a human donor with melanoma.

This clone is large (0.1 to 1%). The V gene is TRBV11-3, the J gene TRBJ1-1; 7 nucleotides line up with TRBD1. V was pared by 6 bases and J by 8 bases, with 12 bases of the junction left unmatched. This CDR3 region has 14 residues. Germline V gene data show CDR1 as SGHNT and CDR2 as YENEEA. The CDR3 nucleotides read TGTGCCAGCAGGCCTCAACAGGGGAGCATAGAAGCTTTCTTT. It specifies CASRPQQGSIEAFF.

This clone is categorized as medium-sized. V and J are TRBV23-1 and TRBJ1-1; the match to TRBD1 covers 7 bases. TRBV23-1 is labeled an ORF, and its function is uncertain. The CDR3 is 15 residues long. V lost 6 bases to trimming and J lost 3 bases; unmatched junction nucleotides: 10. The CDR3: CASSQDPGGDTEAFF. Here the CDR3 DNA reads TGCGCCAGCAGCCAAGATCCAGGGGGGGACACTGAAGCTTTCTTT.

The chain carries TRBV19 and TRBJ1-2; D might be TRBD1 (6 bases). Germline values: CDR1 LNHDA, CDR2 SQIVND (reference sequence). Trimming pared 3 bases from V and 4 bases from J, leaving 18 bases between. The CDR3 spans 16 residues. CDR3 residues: CASSIKTGSFGYGYTF. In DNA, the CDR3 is TGTGCCAGTAGTATTAAAACAGGGAGCTTTGGCTATGGCTACACCTTC. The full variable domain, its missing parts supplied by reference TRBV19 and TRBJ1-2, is DGGITQSPKYLFRKEGQNVTLSCEQNLNHDAMYWYRQDPGQGLRLIYYSQIVNDFQKGDIAEGYSVSREKKESFPLTVTSAQKNPTAFYLCASSIKTGSFGYGYTFGSGTRLTVV.

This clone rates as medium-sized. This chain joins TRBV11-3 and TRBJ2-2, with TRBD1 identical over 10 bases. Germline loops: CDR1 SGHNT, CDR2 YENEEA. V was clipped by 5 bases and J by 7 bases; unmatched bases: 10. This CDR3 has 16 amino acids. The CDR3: CASSHWDRGSGGELFF. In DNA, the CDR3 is TGTGCCAGCAGCCACTGGGACAGGGGTTCGGGCGGGGAGCTGTTTTTT.

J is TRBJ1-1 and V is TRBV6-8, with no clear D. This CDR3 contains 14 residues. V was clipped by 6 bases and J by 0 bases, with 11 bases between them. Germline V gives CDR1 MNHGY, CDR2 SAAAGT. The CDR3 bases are TGTGCCAGCAGAGAGAGATACATGAACACTGAAGCTTTCTTT. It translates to CASRERYMNTEAFF.

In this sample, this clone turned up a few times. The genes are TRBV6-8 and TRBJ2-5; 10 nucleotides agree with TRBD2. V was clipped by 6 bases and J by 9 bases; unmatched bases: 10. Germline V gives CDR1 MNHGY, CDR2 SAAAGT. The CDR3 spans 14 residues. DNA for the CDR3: TGTGCCAGCAGCTTAGCGGGAGGCCCAGGGGCCCAGTACTTC. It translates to CASSLAGGPGAQYF.

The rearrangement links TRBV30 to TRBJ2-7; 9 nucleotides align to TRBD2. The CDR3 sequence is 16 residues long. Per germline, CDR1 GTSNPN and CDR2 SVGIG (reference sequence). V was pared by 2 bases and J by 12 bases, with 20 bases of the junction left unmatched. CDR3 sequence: CAWSLSTSGEPTRMYF. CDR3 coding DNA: TGTGCCTGGAGTCTATCGACTAGCGGTGAGCCTACGCGTATGTACTTC.

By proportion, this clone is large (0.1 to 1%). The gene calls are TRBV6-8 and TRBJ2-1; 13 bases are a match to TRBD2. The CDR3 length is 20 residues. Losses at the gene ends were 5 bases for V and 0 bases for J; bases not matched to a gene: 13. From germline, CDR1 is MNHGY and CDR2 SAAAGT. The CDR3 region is CASSEQDGTSGTLSYNEQFF. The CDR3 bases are TGTGCCAGCAGTGAGCAGGACGGGACTAGCGGGACCCTCTCCTACAATGAGCAGTTCTTC.

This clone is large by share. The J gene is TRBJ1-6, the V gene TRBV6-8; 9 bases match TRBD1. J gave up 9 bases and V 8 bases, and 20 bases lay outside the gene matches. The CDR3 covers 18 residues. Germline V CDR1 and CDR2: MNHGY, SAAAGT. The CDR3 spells CASGLGQGRQYLGSPLHF. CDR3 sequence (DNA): TGTGCCAGCGGACTGGGACAGGGTCGACAGTATCTTGGTTCACCCCTCCACTTT.

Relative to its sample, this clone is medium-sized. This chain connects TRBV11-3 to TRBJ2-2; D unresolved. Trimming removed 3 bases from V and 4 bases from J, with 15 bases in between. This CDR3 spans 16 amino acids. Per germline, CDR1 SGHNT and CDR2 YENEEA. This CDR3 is CASSFLKTVGTGELFF. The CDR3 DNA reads TGTGCCAGCAGCTTCCTTAAAACAGTTGGCACCGGGGAGCTGTTTTTT.

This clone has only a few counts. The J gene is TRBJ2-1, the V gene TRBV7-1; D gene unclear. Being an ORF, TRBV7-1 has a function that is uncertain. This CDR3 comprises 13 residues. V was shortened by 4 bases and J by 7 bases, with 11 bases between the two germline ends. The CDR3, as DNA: TGTGCCAGCAGCTTACTGTTAAGTAATGAGCAGTTCTTC. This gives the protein CASSLLLSNEQFF.

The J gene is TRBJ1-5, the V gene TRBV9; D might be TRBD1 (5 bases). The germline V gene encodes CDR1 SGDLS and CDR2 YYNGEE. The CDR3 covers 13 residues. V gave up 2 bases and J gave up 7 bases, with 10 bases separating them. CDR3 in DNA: TGTGCCAGCAGCGTTGGAGGGGTGCAGCCCCAGCATTTT. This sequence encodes CASSVGGVQPQHF.

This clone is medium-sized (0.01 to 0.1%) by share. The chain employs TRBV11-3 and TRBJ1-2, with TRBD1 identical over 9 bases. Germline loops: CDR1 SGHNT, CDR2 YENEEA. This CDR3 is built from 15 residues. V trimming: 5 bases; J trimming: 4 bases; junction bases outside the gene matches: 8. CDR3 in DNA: TGTGCCAGCAGCCAGGGGGGACAGGGTGGCTATGGCTACACCTTC. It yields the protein CASSQGGQGGYGYTF.

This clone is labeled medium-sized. The CDR3: CASSFQGGGSNQPQHF. The CDR3 nucleotides are TGTGCCAGCAGCTTTCAGGGGGGAGGGAGCAATCAGCCCCAGCATTTT. The chain employs TRBV11-3 and TRBJ1-5, with TRBD1 identical over 7 bases. V lost 3 bases, J lost 1 base, and 6 bases stayed unmatched. CDR1 is SGHNT, CDR2 YENEEA, per germline. This CDR3 spans 16 amino acids.

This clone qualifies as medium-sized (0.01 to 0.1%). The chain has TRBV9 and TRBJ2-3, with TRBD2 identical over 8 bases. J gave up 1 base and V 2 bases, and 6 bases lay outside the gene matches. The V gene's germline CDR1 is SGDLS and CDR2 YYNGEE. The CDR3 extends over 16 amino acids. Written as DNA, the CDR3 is TGTGCCAGCAGCGTCCAAGGGCGGGGGGGCACAGATACGCAGTATTTT. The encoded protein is CASSVQGRGGTDTQYF.

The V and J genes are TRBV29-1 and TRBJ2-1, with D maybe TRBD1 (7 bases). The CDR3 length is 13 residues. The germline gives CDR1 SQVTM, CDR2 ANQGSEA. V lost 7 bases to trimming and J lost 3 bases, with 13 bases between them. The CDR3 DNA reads TGCAGCGCCGGCGGGGACAGCTACAATGAGCAGTTCTTC. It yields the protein CSAGGDSYNEQFF.

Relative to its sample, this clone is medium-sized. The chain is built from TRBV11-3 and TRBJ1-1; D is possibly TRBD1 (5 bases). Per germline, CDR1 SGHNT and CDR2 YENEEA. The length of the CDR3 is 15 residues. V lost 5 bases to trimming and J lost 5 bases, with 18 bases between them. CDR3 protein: CASSISTAGFTEAFF. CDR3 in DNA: TGTGCCAGCAGCATCTCGACAGCGGGATTTACTGAAGCTTTCTTT.

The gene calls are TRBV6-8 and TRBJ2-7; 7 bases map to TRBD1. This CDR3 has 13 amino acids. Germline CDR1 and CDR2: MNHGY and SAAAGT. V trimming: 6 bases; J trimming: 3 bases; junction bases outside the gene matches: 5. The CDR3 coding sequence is TGTGCCAGCAGATCAGGGGGTGACTACGAGCAGTACTTC. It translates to CASRSGGDYEQYF.

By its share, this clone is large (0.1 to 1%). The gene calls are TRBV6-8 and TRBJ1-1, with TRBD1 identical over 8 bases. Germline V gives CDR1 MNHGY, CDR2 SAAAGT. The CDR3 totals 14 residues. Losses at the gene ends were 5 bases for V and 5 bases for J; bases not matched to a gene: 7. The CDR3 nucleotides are TGTGCCAGCAGTACCGGACAGGGAGGGACTGAAGCTTTCTTT. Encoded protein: CASSTGQGGTEAFF.

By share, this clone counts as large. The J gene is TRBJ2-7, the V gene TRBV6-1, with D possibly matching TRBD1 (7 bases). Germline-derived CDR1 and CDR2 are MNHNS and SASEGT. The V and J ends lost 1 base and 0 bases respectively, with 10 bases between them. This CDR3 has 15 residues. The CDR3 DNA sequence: TGTGCCAGCAGTGAAGGCGGGGACAGCTCCTACGAGCAGTACTTC. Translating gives CASSEGGDSSYEQYF.

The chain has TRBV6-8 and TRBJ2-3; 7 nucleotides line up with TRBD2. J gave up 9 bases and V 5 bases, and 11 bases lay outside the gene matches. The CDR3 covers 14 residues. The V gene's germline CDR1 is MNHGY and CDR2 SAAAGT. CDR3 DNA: TGTGCCAGCAGTGACGGCGCGGGAGCAGGCACGCAGTATTTT. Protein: CASSDGAGAGTQYF.